The rows below give T cell receptor beta chains drawn from one sample of a study of cytomegalovirus exposure and HLA in healthy donors. Generated by immunoSEQ multiplex PCR, the TCRdb table keeps only in-frame clones and is missing some. Here the sample table reports about 200,000 clones. The material sequenced was PBMCs. All receptors derive from a man aged 25 to 45 in good health and CMV-seronegative. The CDR3 runs from the conserved cysteine through the conserved F or W. A D gene is named only where the DNA matches it firmly.

CDR3 length	J gene	V gene	D gene	CDR3 DNA	CDR3 protein
14	TRBJ1-4	TRBV28	TRBD1	TGTGCCAGCAGCCGGGACAGGGCTATGGTCGGACTGTTTTTT	CASSRDRAMVGLFF
12	TRBJ1-1	TRBV18	.	TGTGCCAGCTCAGGCCCGACAGGCGAAGCTTTCTTT	CASSGPTGEAFF
14	TRBJ2-2	TRBV7-9	.	TGTGCCAGCAGCCCAAGGGGTGGCACCGGGGAGCTGTTTTTT	CASSPRGGTGELFF
11	TRBJ1-2	TRBV29-1	.	TGCAGCGTTGACAGGGACTATGGCTGCACCTTC	CSVDRDYGCTF
16	TRBJ1-4	TRBV5-1	.	TGCGCCAGCAGCTTGGCCGCCGGAAGGCCTAGTGAAAAACTGTTTTTT	CASSLAAGRPSEKLFF
15	TRBJ2-5	TRBV7-2	TRBD1	TGTGCCAGCAGCCAACAGGGGCTTAGTTATACGACCCAGTACTTC	CASSQQGLSYTTQYF
18	TRBJ2-1	TRBV5-6	TRBD1	TGTGCCAGCAGCCCAACCGTAACAGGGGTTCAATCCTACAATGAGCAGTTCTTC	CASSPTVTGVQSYNEQFF
16	TRBJ2-1	TRBV28	TRBD2	TGTGGTTCCGGACTAGCGGGTGCCGGCTCCTACAATGAGCAGTTCTTC	CGSGLAGAGSYNEQFF
14	TRBJ1-2	TRBV7-9	TRBD1	TGTGCCAGCAGCCAAAACAGGGGGATCGGTGGCTACACCTTC	CASSQNRGIGGYTF
16	TRBJ2-3	TRBV10-3	TRBD2	TGTGCCGCTCAGACTAGCGGGGGGGCCGGTGGAGATACGCAGTATTTT	CAAQTSGGAGGDTQYF
14	TRBJ2-7	TRBV4-1	TRBD1	TGCGCCAGCAGCCACGCAGGGGGCTCCTACGAGCAGTACTTC	CASSHAGGSYEQYF